A selection of T cell receptor beta chains follows, all from one sample in a study of T cells in Graves' hyperthyroidism and ophthalmopathy. TCRdb re-called the multiplex PCR reads with MiXCR, one entry per CDR3 protein. This repertoire shows about 420,000 distinct CDR3 sequences, 12% to 15% found once; its top ten account for more than 4.5%. Sequenced sample: blood. The origin of the receptors is a woman aged 18-30 years with Graves' hyperthyroidism. The CDR3 runs from the conserved cysteine through the conserved F or W. Fields, in order: J gene, D gene, V gene, clone size, CDR3 protein, CDR3 DNA. A D gene is named only where the DNA matches it firmly. Part of the rows lack a size; the others show once, few, many or a class for expanded clones.

j_call: TRBJ2-5
d_call: TRBD2
v_call: TRBV20-1
clone_size: -
cdr3_aa: CSARLAGVGSQYF
cdr3_nt: TGCAGTGCTAGACTAGCGGGAGTGGGCTCCCAGTACTTC

j_call: TRBJ2-1
d_call: -
v_call: TRBV12-3/TRBV12-4
clone_size: many
cdr3_aa: CASSPPGASWAQNEQFF
cdr3_nt: TGTGCCAGCAGCCCCCCTGGGGCATCATGGGCCCAAAATGAGCAGTTCTTC

j_call: TRBJ1-5
d_call: -
v_call: TRBV29-1
clone_size: many
cdr3_aa: CSVGTADQPQHF
cdr3_nt: TGCAGCGTTGGAACAGCAGATCAGCCCCAGCATTTT

j_call: TRBJ2-7
d_call: -
v_call: TRBV7-2
clone_size: many
cdr3_aa: CASSRDAAHAYEQYF
cdr3_nt: TGTGCCAGCAGCCGTGACGCCGCCCATGCCTACGAGCAGTACTTC

j_call: TRBJ2-7
d_call: TRBD1
v_call: TRBV28
clone_size: many
cdr3_aa: CASSTPRTGDEQYF
cdr3_nt: TGTGCCAGCAGTACACCTCGGACAGGGGACGAGCAGTACTTC

j_call: TRBJ1-1
d_call: TRBD1
v_call: TRBV28
clone_size: many
cdr3_aa: CATGTVRTEAFF
cdr3_nt: TGTGCCACCGGGACAGTTAGGACTGAAGCTTTCTTT

j_call: TRBJ1-1
d_call: TRBD1
v_call: TRBV5-4
clone_size: -
cdr3_aa: CASSWGGTGRNTEAFF
cdr3_nt: TGTGCCAGCAGTTGGGGGGGGACAGGGCGCAACACTGAAGCTTTCTTT

j_call: TRBJ2-2
d_call: -
v_call: TRBV12-5
clone_size: many
cdr3_aa: CASGLTSSDTGELFF
cdr3_nt: TGTGCTAGTGGTTTGACTTCCTCAGACACCGGGGAGCTGTTTTTT

j_call: TRBJ2-3
d_call: -
v_call: TRBV7-2
clone_size: many
cdr3_aa: CASSLELDSSTDTQYF
cdr3_nt: TGTGCCAGCAGCTTAGAGTTGGACAGTAGCACAGATACGCAGTATTTT

j_call: TRBJ2-1
d_call: TRBD1
v_call: TRBV5-1
clone_size: many
cdr3_aa: CASSLGTDRLLDEQFF
cdr3_nt: TGCGCCAGCAGCTTGGGCACGGACAGGCTTTTGGATGAGCAGTTCTTC

j_call: TRBJ2-5
d_call: -
v_call: TRBV5-6
clone_size: -
cdr3_aa: CASRPWGGQEAQYF
cdr3_nt: TGTGCCAGCCGTCCTTGGGGGGGGCAGGAGGCCCAGTACTTC

j_call: TRBJ1-2
d_call: -
v_call: TRBV30
clone_size: -
cdr3_aa: CAWSEDRFNYGYTF
cdr3_nt: TGTGCCTGGAGTGAAGACAGGTTTAACTATGGCTACACCTTC

j_call: TRBJ2-1
d_call: TRBD2
v_call: TRBV20-1
clone_size: many
cdr3_aa: CSARDPSGRAVNEQFF
cdr3_nt: TGCAGTGCTAGGGACCCTAGCGGGAGGGCCGTGAATGAGCAGTTCTTC

j_call: TRBJ2-7
d_call: TRBD1
v_call: TRBV28
clone_size: -
cdr3_aa: CASSPPGQDNLEQYF
cdr3_nt: TGTGCCAGCAGTCCTCCGGGACAGGATAATCTCGAGCAGTACTTC

j_call: TRBJ2-2
d_call: -
v_call: TRBV5-8
clone_size: many
cdr3_aa: CASSKTGRNTGELFF
cdr3_nt: TGTGCCAGCAGCAAGACAGGTCGTAACACCGGGGAGCTGTTTTTT

j_call: TRBJ1-2
d_call: -
v_call: TRBV2
clone_size: many
cdr3_aa: CASSKRPGYTF
cdr3_nt: TGTGCCAGCAGTAAACGGCCAGGCTACACCTTC

j_call: TRBJ2-2
d_call: -
v_call: TRBV30
clone_size: many
cdr3_aa: CAWSAGNGELFF
cdr3_nt: TGTGCCTGGAGTGCGGGGAACGGGGAGCTGTTTTTT

j_call: TRBJ2-2
d_call: TRBD2
v_call: TRBV5-1
clone_size: few
cdr3_aa: CASSHAGADTGELFF
cdr3_nt: TGCGCCAGCAGCCACGCGGGAGCAGATACCGGGGAGCTGTTTTTT

j_call: TRBJ2-2
d_call: -
v_call: TRBV7-6
clone_size: -
cdr3_aa: CASSLSVANTGELFF
cdr3_nt: TGTGCCAGCAGCCTTTCGGTTGCGAACACCGGGGAGCTGTTTTTT

j_call: TRBJ2-7
d_call: -
v_call: TRBV12-3/TRBV12-4
clone_size: many
cdr3_aa: CASSPGSGGLYEQYF
cdr3_nt: TGTGCCAGCAGCCCTGGTTCCGGAGGACTCTACGAGCAGTACTTC

j_call: TRBJ1-4
d_call: -
v_call: TRBV6-4
clone_size: few
cdr3_aa: CASSDYMDSPKNEKLFF
cdr3_nt: TGTGCCAGCAGTGACTATATGGACAGTCCGAAGAATGAAAAACTGTTTTTT

j_call: TRBJ2-7
d_call: TRBD2
v_call: TRBV29-1
clone_size: -
cdr3_aa: CSAPVRLAGAGEQYF
cdr3_nt: TGCAGTGCTCCTGTCCGACTAGCGGGAGCAGGAGAGCAGTACTTC

j_call: TRBJ2-7
d_call: -
v_call: TRBV15
clone_size: -
cdr3_aa: CATSRDLPAEQYF
cdr3_nt: TGTGCCACCAGCAGAGATCTGCCAGCCGAGCAATACTTC

j_call: TRBJ2-2
d_call: -
v_call: TRBV5-1
clone_size: many
cdr3_aa: CASSINSANTGELFF
cdr3_nt: TGCGCCAGCAGCATAAACAGCGCGAACACCGGGGAGCTGTTTTTT

j_call: TRBJ2-5
d_call: TRBD2
v_call: TRBV20-1
clone_size: many
cdr3_aa: CSASEYTGLAGVETQYF
cdr3_nt: TGCAGTGCTAGTGAATACACGGGACTAGCGGGAGTAGAGACCCAGTACTTC

j_call: TRBJ1-5
d_call: -
v_call: TRBV2
clone_size: many
cdr3_aa: CASSPESLSNQPQHF
cdr3_nt: TGTGCCAGCAGCCCCGAAAGCCTTAGCAATCAGCCCCAGCATTTT

j_call: TRBJ2-3
d_call: TRBD2
v_call: TRBV6-1
clone_size: few
cdr3_aa: CASGLAGAPTQYF
cdr3_nt: TGTGCCAGCGGACTAGCGGGAGCCCCTACGCAGTATTTT

j_call: TRBJ1-1
d_call: -
v_call: TRBV3-1
clone_size: -
cdr3_aa: CASTQPGLEAFF
cdr3_nt: TGTGCCAGCACCCAACCGGGGCTTGAAGCTTTCTTT

j_call: TRBJ2-3
d_call: TRBD2
v_call: TRBV7-9
clone_size: -
cdr3_aa: CASSLGTSGSRADTQYF
cdr3_nt: TGTGCCAGCAGCTTGGGGACTAGCGGGAGTCGTGCAGATACGCAGTATTTT

j_call: TRBJ2-7
d_call: TRBD1
v_call: TRBV18
clone_size: many
cdr3_aa: CASSDNRGDEQYF
cdr3_nt: TGTGCCAGCTCAGATAACAGGGGGGACGAGCAGTACTTC

j_call: TRBJ2-1
d_call: TRBD2
v_call: TRBV7-9
clone_size: many
cdr3_aa: CASSSPSGSRDEQFF
cdr3_nt: TGTGCCAGCAGCTCTCCTAGCGGGAGTCGGGATGAGCAGTTCTTC

j_call: TRBJ2-1
d_call: -
v_call: TRBV11-2
clone_size: many
cdr3_aa: CASSLESSYNEQFF
cdr3_nt: TGTGCCAGCAGCTTGGAGAGCTCCTACAATGAGCAGTTCTTC

j_call: TRBJ2-1
d_call: -
v_call: TRBV11-3
clone_size: many
cdr3_aa: CASSPTTSVGNEQFF
cdr3_nt: TGTGCCAGCAGCCCGACCACGAGCGTTGGCAATGAGCAGTTCTTC

j_call: TRBJ2-1
d_call: TRBD1
v_call: TRBV2
clone_size: many
cdr3_aa: CASSGSPGTGQGEQFF
cdr3_nt: TGTGCCAGCAGCGGATCCCCGGGGACAGGGCAAGGTGAGCAGTTCTTC

j_call: TRBJ2-2
d_call: -
v_call: TRBV29-1
clone_size: many
cdr3_aa: CSVETGKGENTGELFF
cdr3_nt: TGCAGCGTTGAAACAGGGAAGGGGGAAAACACCGGGGAGCTGTTTTTT

j_call: TRBJ1-2
d_call: -
v_call: TRBV5-5
clone_size: many
cdr3_aa: CASSLAQKANYGYTF
cdr3_nt: TGTGCCAGCAGCTTGGCCCAAAAAGCTAACTATGGCTACACCTTC

j_call: TRBJ1-2
d_call: TRBD1
v_call: TRBV29-1
clone_size: -
cdr3_aa: CSVEDRGTANGYTF
cdr3_nt: TGCAGCGTTGAAGATCGAGGGACAGCCAATGGCTACACCTTC

j_call: TRBJ1-2
d_call: -
v_call: TRBV20-1
clone_size: many
cdr3_aa: CSAREEQGRGYTF
cdr3_nt: TGCAGTGCTAGAGAGGAACAGGGCCGTGGCTACACCTTC

j_call: TRBJ2-1
d_call: -
v_call: TRBV6-2/TRBV6-3
clone_size: many
cdr3_aa: CASSQSDYNEQFF
cdr3_nt: TGTGCCAGCAGCCAGTCAGACTACAATGAGCAGTTCTTC

j_call: TRBJ2-3
d_call: TRBD2
v_call: TRBV5-1
clone_size: many
cdr3_aa: CATSTSGSRGTDTQYF
cdr3_nt: TGCGCCACTTCCACTAGCGGGAGTCGGGGCACAGATACGCAGTATTTT

j_call: TRBJ2-1
d_call: -
v_call: TRBV7-2
clone_size: many
cdr3_aa: CASSLNVRYEQFF
cdr3_nt: TGTGCCAGCAGCTTAAATGTCCGCTATGAGCAGTTCTTC

j_call: TRBJ2-1
d_call: -
v_call: TRBV20-1
clone_size: many
cdr3_aa: CSARTNSDYRYNEQFF
cdr3_nt: TGCAGTGCTAGGACAAATAGCGATTATCGCTACAATGAGCAGTTCTTC

j_call: TRBJ2-1
d_call: TRBD2
v_call: TRBV9
clone_size: many
cdr3_aa: CASSGVGGRAGEQFF
cdr3_nt: TGTGCCAGCAGCGGGGTTGGCGGGAGGGCGGGAGAGCAGTTCTTC

j_call: TRBJ2-6
d_call: -
v_call: TRBV6-1
clone_size: -
cdr3_aa: CASSYEDFGGANVLTF
cdr3_nt: TGTGCCAGCAGTTATGAGGACTTCGGTGGGGCCAACGTCCTGACTTTC

j_call: TRBJ2-7
d_call: -
v_call: TRBV4-3
clone_size: many
cdr3_aa: CASSQDSSGSSYEQYF
cdr3_nt: TGCGCCAGCAGCCAAGATAGCAGCGGAAGCTCCTACGAGCAGTACTTC

j_call: TRBJ2-1
d_call: -
v_call: TRBV2
clone_size: -
cdr3_aa: CVSSDPSSNEQFF
cdr3_nt: TGTGTCAGCAGTGACCCCTCTAGCAATGAGCAGTTCTTC

j_call: TRBJ2-3
d_call: -
v_call: TRBV6-1
clone_size: few
cdr3_aa: CASSGTNTFTDTQYF
cdr3_nt: TGTGCCAGCAGTGGGACAAATACCTTCACAGATACGCAGTATTTT

j_call: TRBJ1-1
d_call: -
v_call: TRBV6-9
clone_size: -
cdr3_aa: CASSFSNRAAEAFF
cdr3_nt: TGTGCCAGCAGTTTCTCGAACAGGGCCGCTGAAGCTTTCTTT